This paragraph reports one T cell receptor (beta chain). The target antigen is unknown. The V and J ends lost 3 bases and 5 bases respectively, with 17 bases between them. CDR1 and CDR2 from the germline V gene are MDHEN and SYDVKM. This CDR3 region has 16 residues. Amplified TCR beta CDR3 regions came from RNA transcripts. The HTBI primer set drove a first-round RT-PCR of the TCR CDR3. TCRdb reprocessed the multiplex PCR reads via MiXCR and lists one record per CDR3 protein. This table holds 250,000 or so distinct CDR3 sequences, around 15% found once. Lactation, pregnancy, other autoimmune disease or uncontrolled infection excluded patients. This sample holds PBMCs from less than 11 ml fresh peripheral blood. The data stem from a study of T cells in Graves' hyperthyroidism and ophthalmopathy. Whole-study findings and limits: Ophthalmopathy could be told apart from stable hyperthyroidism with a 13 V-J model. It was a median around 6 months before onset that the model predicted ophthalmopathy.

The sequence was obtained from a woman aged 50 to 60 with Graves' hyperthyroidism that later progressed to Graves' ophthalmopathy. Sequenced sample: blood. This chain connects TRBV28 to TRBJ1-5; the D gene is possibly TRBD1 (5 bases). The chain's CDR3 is CASSLSRGYGDQPQHF. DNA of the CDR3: TGTGCCAGCAGTTTGTCGCGGGGGTATGGGGATCAGCCCCAGCATTTT. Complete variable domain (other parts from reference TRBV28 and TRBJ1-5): DVKVTQSSRYLVKRTGEKVFLECVQDMDHENMFWYRQDPGLGLRLIYFSYDVKMKEKGDIPEGYSVSREKKERFSLILESASTNQTSMYLCASSLSRGYGDQPQHFGDGTRLSIL.